These 8 T cell receptor beta chains originate from one sample sequenced in a study of T cells in Graves' hyperthyroidism and ophthalmopathy. RNA transcripts served as the template for amplifying TCR beta CDR3 regions. In the first-round RT-PCR of the TCR CDR3, the HTBI primer set was used. TCRdb itself ran the multiplex PCR reads through MiXCR, one entry per CDR3 protein. The data hold approximately 260,000 distinct CDR3 sequences, with roughly 15% observed a single time. The sequenced sample was blood. Receptors originate from a woman aged 45 to 65 with Graves' hyperthyroidism that later progressed to Graves' ophthalmopathy.

This clonotype came up many times. The rearrangement links TRBV18 to TRBJ2-1, with 10 bases fitting TRBD2. Germline trimming cut 4 bases from V and 8 bases from J; bases unmatched to any gene: 8. Germline V gene lookup returns CDR1 KGHSH and CDR2 LQKENI. CDR3 length: 15 residues. As DNA, the CDR3 is TGTGCCAGCTCACGCCCTAGCGGGAGTCTAGATGAGCAGTTCTTC. This codes for CASSRPSGSLDEQFF.

This clonotype appeared many times. The V gene is TRBV6-1, the J gene TRBJ2-1, with D perhaps TRBD2 (6 bases). Germline CDR1 is MNHNS and CDR2 is SASEGT. Between the trimmed V and J ends, which lost 5 bases and 7 bases, there was a span of 18 bases. The CDR3 length is 15 residues. CDR3 loop: CASSSRAGGRNEQFF. The CDR3 DNA reads TGTGCCAGCAGTAGTCGGGCCGGGGGTAGGAATGAGCAGTTCTTC.

This clonotype was picked up many times. This chain links TRBV9 with TRBJ1-1; 8 bases are a match to TRBD1. CDR3 length equals 15 residues. The germline gives CDR1 SGDLS, CDR2 YYNGEE. J lost 0 bases, V lost 4 bases, and 5 bases had no gene match. CDR3 in amino acids: CASSRDRPMNTEAFF. The CDR3 DNA reads as TGTGCCAGCAGCCGGGACAGGCCGATGAACACTGAAGCTTTCTTT.

This clonotype showed up many times. The J gene is TRBJ2-5, the V gene TRBV15, with 7 bases identical to TRBD1. Germline values: CDR1 LNHNV, CDR2 YYDKDF (reference sequence). The CDR3 is 14 residues long. Trimming took 1 base from V and 4 from J; bases not matched to a gene: 3. CDR3 DNA: TGTGCCACCAGCAGAGGACAGGGAAGAGAGACCCAGTACTTC. The encoded protein is CATSRGQGRETQYF. Drawing the rest from reference TRBV15 and TRBJ2-5, the complete variable domain is DAMVIQNPRYQVTQFGKPVTLSCSQTLNHNVMYWYQQKSSQAPKLLFHYYDKDFNNEADTPDNFQSRRPNTSFCFLDIRSPGLGDTAMYLCATSRGQGRETQYFGPGTRLLVL.

The chain combines TRBV10-1 with TRBJ1-6, with D maybe TRBD1 (6 bases). Germline CDR1 WNHNN, CDR2 SYGVQD (reference sequence). The CDR3 is 14 residues long. V gave up 3 bases and J gave up 7 bases, with 10 bases separating them. CDR3 protein: CASSDPGENSPLHF. CDR3 nucleotide sequence: TGCGCCAGCAGTGATCCAGGGGAGAATTCACCCCTCCACTTT.

This clonotype occurred many times. The chain links TRBV11-2 to TRBJ1-1; D not certain. CDR1 is SGHAT and CDR2 is FQNNGV in the germline V gene. Trimming removed 2 bases at V and 4 bases at J, with 20 bases between. The CDR3 length is 17 residues. In nucleotides, the CDR3 is TGTGCCAGCAGCTTACGCCCACCTCGGTGGGCCGGCACTGAAGCTTTCTTT. Amino acid sequence: CASSLRPPRWAGTEAFF.

The chain uses TRBV20-1 and TRBJ1-1, with D unclear. Trimming pared 0 bases from V and 2 bases from J, leaving 7 bases between. Germline assignment: CDR1 DFQATT and CDR2 SNEGSKA (reference sequence). The CDR3 totals 13 residues. The CDR3: CSARDRVNTEAFF. In DNA form, the CDR3 reads TGCAGTGCTAGAGATCGGGTAAACACTGAAGCTTTCTTT.

This clonotype was seen many times. This chain uses TRBV2 with TRBJ2-7; weak D call: TRBD2 (5 bases). V was shortened by 6 bases and J by 2 bases, with 17 bases between the two germline ends. Germline V gives CDR1 SNHLY, CDR2 FYNNEI. The CDR3 loop spans 15 amino acids. This CDR3 is CASRPTGGPTYEQYF. In nucleotides, the CDR3 is TGTGCCAGCAGACCGACTGGAGGACCAACCTACGAGCAGTACTTC.